What follows is one TCR beta chain and its context. The antigen remains unidentified. This table comes from immunoSEQ multiplex PCR, and its TCRdb copy is limited to in-frame clones, with some not included. This sample has 70,000 to 90,000 clones, with around nine tenths found just once. This sample was taken from a study of T cell responses to AZD1222 COVID-19 vaccine. The study's findings and limits: At 160-218 and 743-854, vaccine-associated CD4 TCRs were dominant, and they spanned spike. Spike-specific TCR depth and breadth grew after two AZD1222 doses.

The receptor was derived from an adult in good health. Sequencing was performed on peripheral blood, taken on day 0 of AZD1222 vaccination.

The CDR3 loop reads CASSSGQGAFTEAFF. The CDR3 coding sequence is TGTGCCAGCAGTTCCGGACAGGGGGCTTTTACTGAAGCTTTCTTT. The chain links TRBV6-2 or TRBV6-3 to TRBJ1-1; TRBD1 matches 11 bases. V lost 4 bases to trimming and J lost 5 bases; unmatched junction nucleotides: 6. The CDR3 covers 15 residues. Germline V gene lookup returns CDR1 MNHEY and CDR2 SVGEGT.